Listed here is a single T cell receptor beta chain. Its antigen is not identified. It was patients with CD8+CD57+ cell expansion by flow cytometry who were chosen for sequencing. The CDR3 has 14 amino acids. V trimming: 6 bases; J trimming: 12 bases; junction bases outside the gene matches: 13. CDR1 SNHLY and CDR2 FYNNEI come from the germline V gene. The sample comes from a study of CD8+CD57+ T cells in acquired aplastic anemia. About the research overall: Sorted CD4+ and CD8+ cells yielded DNA averaging around 3.2 ug. General observations from the study: The same twenty-nine CD8+ CDR3 sequences occurred in patients and in controls.

The TCR beta profiling, which covered VDJ combination and CDR3 sequence, was carried out using genomic DNA as the template. TCRdb reanalysed the reads using MiXCR and keeps one entry per CDR3 protein. The sample lists 200,000 to 250,000 distinct CDR3 sequences, under 50% occurring once. The sequencing sample was made of sorted CD4+, CD8+, or CD8+CD57+ T cells (not recorded which) from PBMCs. This rearrangement joins TRBV2 to TRBJ2-1, with 8 bases identical to TRBD1. The receptor was derived from a human donor with aplastic anemia. CDR3 region: CASRTDRARGGQFF. CDR3 DNA: TGTGCCAGCAGGACGGACAGGGCGAGGGGTGGGCAGTTCTTC. Together with reference TRBV2 and TRBJ2-1, the CDR3 gives the full variable domain: EPEVTQTPSHQVTQMGQEVILRCVPISNHLYFYWYRQILGQKVEFLVSFYNNEISEKSEIFDDQFSVERPDGSNFTLKIRSTKLEDSAMYFCASRTDRARGGQFFGPGTRLTVL.